Shown below are 14 T cell receptor beta chains from a single sample sequenced in a study of blood T cell repertoires in COVID-19 (dated by TCRdb to 2018 to 2021). The library was generated by the immunoSEQ multiplex PCR assay. TCRdb stores this immuneACCESS table with in-frame sequences only. Part of the clones is absent; in the studies checked, under half of the shortfall reflects unresolved V genes, and no reason is known for the rest. The sample has about 97,000 clones on record, roughly 92% of them singletons. Less than 7.5% of the sample goes to the ten largest clones. Sequencing was performed on peripheral blood. These receptor sequences come from a man over 45 with active COVID-19.

The chain couples TRBV5-1 to TRBJ1-4; 7 bases align to TRBD1. The CDR3 consists of 15 residues. Trimming removed 4 bases from V and 6 bases from J; junction bases left unmatched: 9. Germline lookup yields CDR1 SGHRS and CDR2 YFSETQ. This CDR3 reads CASSAAGTVDEKLFF. Here the CDR3 DNA reads TGCGCCAGCAGCGCCGCCGGGACAGTCGATGAAAAACTGTTTTTT.

The chain combines TRBV19 with TRBJ2-3, with 10 bases matching TRBD2. V was clipped by 4 bases and J by 5 bases; unmatched bases: 9. This CDR3 region has 16 residues. Germline V gene data show CDR1 as LNHDA and CDR2 as SQIVND (reference sequence). The CDR3 loop is CASSSMIAGGQDTQYF. The CDR3 nucleotides are TGTGCCAGTAGTAGTATGATAGCGGGAGGCCAAGATACGCAGTATTTT.

The CDR3 sequence: CASSSGGTGVIGYTF. CDR3 DNA: TGTGCCAGCAGTTCAGGTGGGACAGGGGTTATTGGCTACACCTTC. V is TRBV28 and J is TRBJ1-2, with 10 nucleotides matching TRBD1. This CDR3 is 15 amino acids long. The V gene end was trimmed by 4 bases and the J gene end by 7 bases; junction bases not matched to a gene: 9. Germline CDR1 is MDHEN and CDR2 is SYDVKM.

V is TRBV14 and J is TRBJ2-1; 10 nucleotides agree with TRBD2. The trim removed 1 base at V and 9 bases at J, leaving 6 bases unmatched. The CDR3 is 15 amino acids. Germline CDR1 is SGHDN and CDR2 is FVKESK. DNA for the CDR3: TGTGCCAGCAGCCAAGCTAGCGGGAGTTGGAGTGAGCAGTTCTTC. Its protein is CASSQASGSWSEQFF.

The rearrangement links TRBV21-1 to TRBJ2-3; the D segment call TRBD1 is taken from the table without a DNA check. TRBV21-1 is a pseudogene locus. CDR3 size: 16 residues. The CDR3 loop is CASSILLRGETDTQYF. The CDR3, as DNA: TGTGCCAGCAGCATCCTACTTAGGGGCGAGACAGATACGCAGTATTTT.

This clone is a singleton in its sample. The chain is built from TRBV5-4 and TRBJ2-1; D is ambiguous. Germline CDR1 SGHNT, CDR2 YYREEE (reference sequence). V shed 4 bases and J shed 7 bases, with 12 bases lying between them. The CDR3 runs 13 residues. CDR3 amino acids: CASSPRKLNEQFF. DNA of the CDR3: TGTGCCAGCAGCCCTCGTAAACTTAATGAGCAGTTCTTC.

For this clone: A junction end diverges from the germline sequence, so it may reflect a read error. The V and J genes are TRBV4-2 and TRBJ2-1; tentatively, D is TRBD2 (5 bases). The CDR3 extends over 14 amino acids. Germline assignment: CDR1 LGHNA and CDR2 YNFKEQ. In DNA, the CDR3 is TGTGCCAGCAGCCAAGCTAGAGGCTCACAGAACGGGGTCTTC. Residues: CASSQARGSQNGVF.

This chain links TRBV4-2 with TRBJ2-3, with 8 bases identical to TRBD2. Germline loops: CDR1 LGHNA, CDR2 YNFKEQ. This CDR3 contains 18 residues. V was clipped by 0 bases and J by 3 bases; unmatched bases: 11. The CDR3 sequence: CASSQDRRSLAGTDTQYF. The CDR3 region has the DNA TGTGCCAGCAGCCAAGATAGGAGATCGCTAGCGGGTACAGATACGCAGTATTTT.

The V call is TRBV28, the J call TRBJ2-2; 7 nucleotides match TRBD2. Germline V CDR1 and CDR2: MDHEN, SYDVKM. This CDR3 has 13 residues. The CDR3 loop is CAVPGEGTGELFF. The CDR3 DNA sequence: TGTGCTGTGCCCGGGGAGGGGACCGGGGAGCTGTTTTTT.

The chain employs TRBV7-9 and TRBJ2-2; 8 nucleotides agree with TRBD1. V dropped 3 bases and J dropped 6; count of bases not matched to a gene: 6. The CDR3 covers 15 residues. Germline V gene data show CDR1 as SEHNR and CDR2 as FQNEAQ (reference sequence). The DNA for the CDR3 is TGTGCCAGCAGCTTTCCTGGACAGGGTCCCGGGGAGCTGTTTTTT. Translating it yields CASSFPGQGPGELFF.

V gene TRBV15 combines with J gene TRBJ1-5; 8 bases are a match to TRBD1. V lost 0 bases, J lost 3 bases, and 7 bases stayed unmatched. The germline gives CDR1 LNHNV, CDR2 YYDKDF (reference sequence). CDR3 length: 17 residues. The CDR3 region is CATSREQQGVANQPQHF. The DNA for the CDR3 is TGTGCCACCAGCAGAGAACAACAGGGGGTGGCCAATCAGCCCCAGCATTTT. Drawing the rest from reference TRBV15 and TRBJ1-5, the complete variable domain is DAMVIQNPRYQVTQFGKPVTLSCSQTLNHNVMYWYQQKSSQAPKLLFHYYDKDFNNEADTPDNFQSRRPNTSFCFLDIRSPGLGDTAMYLCATSREQQGVANQPQHFGDGTRLSIL.

The genes are TRBV9 and TRBJ2-7, with D possibly matching TRBD2 (5 bases). There are 16 residues in the CDR3. Trimming stripped 0 bases from V and 0 bases from J, with 13 bases between. Germline V gene lookup returns CDR1 SGDLS and CDR2 YYNGEE. The CDR3 sequence is CASSVAPSGSSYEQYF. As DNA, the CDR3 is TGTGCCAGCAGCGTAGCTCCAAGCGGTAGCTCCTACGAGCAGTACTTC.

The chain joins TRBV5-1 to TRBJ1-4; D might be TRBD1 (5 bases). CDR3 length equals 15 residues. V shed 1 base and J shed 2 bases, with 9 bases lying between them. CDR1 is SGHRS, CDR2 YFSETQ, per germline. The CDR3 nucleotides read TGCGCCAGCAGCTTGAAAGGGGCTACTAATGAAAAACTGTTTTTT. This codes for CASSLKGATNEKLFF.

This clone was counted a single time. V usage is TRBV28 and J usage is TRBJ2-6, with 7 bases fitting TRBD2. The CDR3 extends over 18 amino acids. The V segment lost 5 bases and the J segment 0 bases; nucleotides outside the gene matches: 10. Germline assignment: CDR1 MDHEN and CDR2 SYDVKM. The CDR3 protein is CASSPPGGRISGANVLTF. DNA for the CDR3: TGTGCCAGCAGTCCGCCGGGAGGAAGAATCTCTGGGGCCAACGTCCTGACTTTC. Looking up the rest from reference TRBV28 and TRBJ2-6 gives the full variable domain: DVKVTQSSRYLVKRTGEKVFLECVQDMDHENMFWYRQDPGLGLRLIYFSYDVKMKEKGDIPEGYSVSREKKERFSLILESASTNQTSMYLCASSPPGGRISGANVLTFGAGSRLTVL.